This T cell receptor (beta chain) derives from a study of blood T cell repertoires in COVID-19 (TCRdb year 2020). In terms of the full investigation: Samples covering the acute and convalescent phases of COVID-19 were provided by collaborators in the United States, Italy and Spain. Where available, HLA class I and class II types were obtained from metadata supplied by the sample provider rather than from assay-based typing. The sample metadata nearly always contained a de-identified subject ID, COVID-19 status, age in years and sex. The repertoires were released in a freely available public database intended as a resource for research on the immune response to SARS-CoV-2. Subjects who had been exposed to COVID-19, were actively infected with it, or had recovered from it provided the deeply sampled blood TCRbeta repertoires that made up the dataset. The material from the prospective study consisted of cDNA or gDNA derived from T cells, B-cell-depleted T cells, or PBMCs. Samples were obtained from the ongoing ImmuneRACE study (first 160 participants) and from about 1,300 subjects provided by 6 global collaborators. What the authors observed across the whole study: Clinical and demographic metadata were provided uncurated, with the amount varying by source and participant.

The immunoSEQ Assay, a bias-controlled multiplex PCR, was used to amplify TCRbeta CDR3 regions from genomic DNA. In the source study's methods: The number of nucleated cells in each sample was estimated from the amplification of reference gene primers within the assay. Sequence reads were collapsed and filtered to measure the absolute abundance of every unique TCRbeta CDR3 rearrangement. For each sample, productive Simpson clonality was calculated by taking the square root of Simpson's diversity index across productive rearrangements. As stored in TCRdb, this immuneACCESS dataset retains in-frame rearrangements with V and J assigned. A fraction of the clones does not appear; measured against another copy, unresolved V genes explain less than half of the discrepancy, and the remainder lacks a known reason. V and J calls and clone size are given by that table; D and trimming were obtained from the DNA. Across this sample there are 310,000 or so clones, with roughly 87% seen only once. The ten most abundant clones make up more than 8.5% of the sample.

From cysteine to phenylalanine, the CDR3 is 15 amino acids long. The CDR3 DNA has 45 bases and is translated from base 1. Trimming removed 4 bases from V and 4 bases from J; the gene matches leave 8 bases unexplained. CDR1 and CDR2, looked up from the germline V gene (reference sequence), are SGHKS and YYEKEE. Notes on this clone: Its antigen is unknown. No base quality values were provided; no much bigger clone lies one nucleotide off.

Participants in the prospective study were enrolled through a virtual design, were aged roughly 18 to 90 years, and lived in roughly 25 United States geographic areas. To assign participants to cohorts, the prospective study relied on clinical history that participants themselves reported in a screening survey and a study questionnaire. For ImmuneRACE Cohort 3, a participant was defined as recovered based on two consecutive negative NP/OP PCR tests, clearance by a healthcare professional, or resolution of symptoms. In the prospective study, mobile phlebotomists collected whole blood, serum and a nasopharyngeal or oropharyngeal swab from each participant. Participants in the prospective study had the option to provide additional blood draws and questionnaires over a roughly two-month period. Prospective study blood samples were shipped either frozen or at room temperature before DNA extraction.

The chain uses TRBV5-5 and TRBJ1-2, and 9 bases in between align with TRBD1. The TCR comes from a woman younger than 30 who had recovered from COVID-19. Sequencing was done on a sample of PBMCs or T cells enriched from blood (not recorded which). In nucleotide form, the sequence is TGTGCCAGCAGCGCTTCCGGGACAGGGTTCTATGGCTACACCTTC. This yields the protein CASSASGTGFYGYTF.